This passage covers 5 T cell receptor beta chains from one sample sequenced in a study of blood T cells in healthy people across ages. Primed by a sample-barcoded 5' primer and a J-beta primer mix, a second PCR proceeded for about 6 to 11 cycles. TCRdb re-derived calls from the 5' RACE reads in MiXCR, one entry per CDR3 protein. The profile shows under 2 million distinct CDR3 sequences, about 32% of them singletons. The specimen sequenced was blood. The receptors here all came from a woman aged 25 to 39 in good health.

This clonotype was seen a few times. The genes are TRBV7-9 and TRBJ2-3; 11 bases are a match to TRBD2. V was pared by 5 bases and J by 2 bases, with 6 bases of the junction left unmatched. The germline V gene encodes CDR1 SEHNR and CDR2 FQNEAQ (reference sequence). This CDR3 region has 16 residues. In DNA form, the CDR3 reads TGTGCCAGCAGCCTGCCTAGCGGGGGGATCACAGATACGCAGTATTTT. Protein: CASSLPSGGITDTQYF.

CDR3 residues: CASSFTDSFYEQYF. The CDR3 nucleotides are TGTGCCAGCAGCTTTACCGACAGTTTCTACGAGCAGTACTTC. The chain uses TRBV7-9 and TRBJ2-5, with D perhaps TRBD1 (5 bases). The assigned J gene may be wrong: the sequence end matches TRBJ2-7 better. Per germline, CDR1 SEHNR and CDR2 FQNEAQ (reference sequence). CDR3 length: 14 residues.

V gene TRBV10-3 combines with J gene TRBJ2-7, with TRBD1 matching over 8 bases. There are 13 residues in the CDR3. The V and J ends lost 9 bases and 4 bases, in that order; junction bases with no gene match: 8. CDR1 is ENHRY and CDR2 is SYGVKD in the germline V gene. CDR3 DNA sequence: TGTGCCATTTCGACAGGGGAAGGGTACGAGCAGTACTTC. As protein: CAISTGEGYEQYF.

In this sample, this clonotype turned up a few times. CDR3 protein: CSALTRNNEQFF. In DNA form, the CDR3 reads TGCAGCGCCCTTACAAGGAACAATGAGCAGTTCTTC. The V call is TRBV29-1, the J call TRBJ2-1; unclear D gene. Looked up from germline, CDR1 is SQVTM and CDR2 is ANQGSEA. The V end was cut by 7 bases, the J end by 5 bases, with 12 bases between. The CDR3 totals 12 residues.

This clonotype was seen more than once but under ten times. The chain carries TRBV5-1 and TRBJ1-1; the D is unclear. The CDR3 length is 15 residues. Germline assignment: CDR1 SGHRS and CDR2 YFSETQ. Trimming shortened V by 0 bases and J by 2 bases, and 11 bases separated the two germline ends. The DNA for the CDR3 is TGCGCCAGCAGCTTGGCCCCGACTACAAACACTGAAGCTTTCTTT. It yields the protein CASSLAPTTNTEAFF.